Below are 5 T cell receptor beta chains sequenced from a single sample in a study of early stage breast cancer tumors. Method: immunoSEQ multiplex PCR; TCRdb's copy keeps in-frame clones and lacks some. The table includes 45,000 to 60,000 clones, just over 90% detected once. The sequenced material came from blood. These receptors were taken from a person aged 65 to 85 with breast cancer.

This chain uses TRBV7-2 with TRBJ1-6; D remains ambiguous. Trimming took 4 bases from V and 0 from J, leaving 10 bases between them. The CDR3 runs 16 residues. CDR1 and CDR2 from the germline V gene are SGHTA and FQGNSA. CDR3 in DNA: TGTGCCAGCAGCTCACAGATGAGCTCCTATAATTCACCCCTCCACTTT. Its translation: CASSSQMSSYNSPLHF.

V gene TRBV6-4 combines with J gene TRBJ1-5, with D unresolved. V lost 3 bases, J lost 3 bases, and 6 bases lay in between. This CDR3 has 13 amino acids. The germline gives CDR1 MRHNA, CDR2 SNTAGT. The DNA of the CDR3 is TGTGCCAGCAGTGAGCAGTACAATCAGCCCCAGCATTTT. It codes for CASSEQYNQPQHF.

The chain joins TRBV5-1 to TRBJ2-1; D gene ambiguous. The CDR3 is made up of 13 amino acids. CDR1 and CDR2 from the germline V gene are SGHRS and YFSETQ. V was clipped by 4 bases and J by 8 bases, with 13 bases between them. The CDR3 here is CASSVTTFDEQFF. In nucleotides, the CDR3 is TGCGCCAGCAGCGTGACGACATTCGATGAGCAGTTCTTC.

V usage is TRBV7-9 and J usage is TRBJ2-3, with 11 bases fitting TRBD2. CDR3 size: 16 residues. CDR1 and CDR2 from the germline V gene are SEHNR and FQNEAQ (reference sequence). V trimming: 2 bases; J trimming: 1 base; junction bases outside the gene matches: 2. The CDR3 region has the DNA TGTGCCAGCAGCTTACCACTAGCGGGGGGCACAGATACGCAGTATTTT. The encoded protein is CASSLPLAGGTDTQYF.

The rearrangement uses TRBV4-2 and TRBJ2-3; the match to TRBD2 covers 7 bases. The CDR3 extends over 19 amino acids. Trimming at V came to 0 bases and at J to 2 bases, leaving 14 bases not matched to a gene. CDR1 is LGHNA and CDR2 is YNFKEQ in the germline V gene. CDR3 sequence (DNA): TGTGCCAGCAGCCAAGAAGTAGGTTTGGGAGGGACCTTCACAGATACGCAGTATTTT. Translated: CASSQEVGLGGTFTDTQYF.